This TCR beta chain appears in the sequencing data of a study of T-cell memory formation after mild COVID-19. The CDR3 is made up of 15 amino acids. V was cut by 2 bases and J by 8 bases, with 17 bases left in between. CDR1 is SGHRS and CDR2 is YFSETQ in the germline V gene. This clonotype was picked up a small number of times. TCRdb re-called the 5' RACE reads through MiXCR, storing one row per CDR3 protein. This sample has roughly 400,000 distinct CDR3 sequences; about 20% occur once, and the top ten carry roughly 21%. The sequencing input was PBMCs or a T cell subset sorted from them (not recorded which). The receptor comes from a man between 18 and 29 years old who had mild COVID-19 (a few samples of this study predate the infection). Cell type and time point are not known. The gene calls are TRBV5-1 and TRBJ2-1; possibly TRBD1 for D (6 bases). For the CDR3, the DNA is TGCGCCAGCAGCTTACCTCGAACAGGGACCGATGAGCAGTTCTTC. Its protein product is CASSLPRTGTDEQFF.